This is a list of T cell receptor beta chains from one sample in a study of blood T cell repertoires in COVID-19. Libraries were prepared by immunoSEQ multiplex PCR; TCRdb keeps only in-frame clonotypes and omits some of them. The sample lists about 250,000 clones, roughly 84% seen once, with about 4% in the top ten. The sample comprised peripheral blood. The receptors come from a woman aged 35 to 49 with active or convalescent COVID-19. CDR3s include the opening cysteine and the closing phenylalanine or tryptophan. Fields, in order: V gene, CDR3 protein.

v_gene: TRBV7-6; CDR3aa: CASSSRDEAFF
v_gene: TRBV29-1; CDR3aa: CSVEVRRGGRENIQYF
v_gene: TRBV3-1/TRBV3-2; CDR3aa: CASSQDQIIRGNTIYF
v_gene: TRBV5-5; CDR3aa: CASSFGGPPGNTIYF
v_gene: TRBV7-2; CDR3aa: CASSFGGFATNEKLFF
v_gene: TRBV5-6; CDR3aa: CASSKPGQGTNEQFF
v_gene: TRBV6-5; CDR3aa: CASSPDRGPNQPQHF
v_gene: TRBV10-3; CDR3aa: CAIRTGGNSPLHF
v_gene: TRBV28; CDR3aa: CASSLSGLAGYEQYF
v_gene: TRBV6-5; CDR3aa: CASSSSGTEHGYTF
v_gene: TRBV5-1; CDR3aa: CASSPRLAGDNEQFF
v_gene: TRBV9; CDR3aa: CASNSGTENTGELFF
v_gene: TRBV9; CDR3aa: CASSVAGDSAFMNTEAFF
v_gene: TRBV7-3; CDR3aa: CASSYTLNTEAFF
v_gene: TRBV15; CDR3aa: CATSRVNTVAFDGYTF
v_gene: TRBV10-1; CDR3aa: CASSLDRGRTEAFF
v_gene: TRBV6-5; CDR3aa: CASSLAGASYNEQFF
v_gene: TRBV9; CDR3aa: CASSVDVGRGNTIYF
v_gene: TRBV29-1; CDR3aa: CSVRQDSHQPQHF
v_gene: TRBV7-9; CDR3aa: CASRKTGTGGRTGELFF
v_gene: TRBV7-3; CDR3aa: CASSPQGGYGYTF
v_gene: TRBV7-3; CDR3aa: CASSLNADRTEAFF
v_gene: TRBV13; CDR3aa: CASSLREDRLTSGGVSDTQYF
v_gene: TRBV18; CDR3aa: CASSPGQGARYGYTF
v_gene: TRBV6-5; CDR3aa: CASSKGDLNTEAFF
v_gene: TRBV14; CDR3aa: CASRRRCTQHF
v_gene: TRBV29-1; CDR3aa: CSVETGEKLFF
v_gene: TRBV5-8; CDR3aa: CASRSPDTYNEQFF
v_gene: TRBV7-6; CDR3aa: CASSLQSAGANEQFF
v_gene: TRBV2; CDR3aa: CASSQGPHSNQPQHF
v_gene: TRBV27; CDR3aa: CASSPRTSGDTQYF
v_gene: TRBV7-3; CDR3aa: CAVQSNTEAFF
v_gene: TRBV18; CDR3aa: CASSLSVPDSPYNEQFF
v_gene: TRBV3-1/TRBV3-2; CDR3aa: CASSHPLGTGYYNEQFF
v_gene: TRBV5-1; CDR3aa: CASSLEGGGPDTQYF
v_gene: TRBV28; CDR3aa: CASRRQPGTGMFAFF
v_gene: TRBV27; CDR3aa: CASSPSAAWVQPQHF
v_gene: TRBV19; CDR3aa: CASSTNRDRGRHGYTF
v_gene: TRBV6-6; CDR3aa: CASTGRGRNTEAFF
v_gene: TRBV19; CDR3aa: CASSTDRWGSQPQHF
v_gene: TRBV27; CDR3aa: CASSIPGGRSFF
v_gene: TRBV6-5; CDR3aa: CASSYAGGRRYTF
v_gene: TRBV5-1; CDR3aa: CASSIPDSGGIHPLHF
v_gene: TRBV13; CDR3aa: CASSLVQGAIGYTF